Detailed here is one TCR beta chain. The target antigen is unknown. The source of the sample is a study of a mutant IDH1 vaccine in newly diagnosed glioma. Across the whole study: Vaccination of patients was performed eight times, in weeks 1, 3, 5, 7, 11, 15, 19 and 23. Radiotherapy alone preceded vaccination by 4-6 weeks; alternatively, vaccination started with temozolomide cycles. Before enrollment, the patients had been treated with radiotherapy alone, temozolomide alone, or both together. Most of them had received both. Findings and limits, study-wide: Pseudoprogression seemed unrelated to changes in top peripheral T cell clonotypes.

The assay was immunoSEQ multiplex PCR, and TCRdb's table has in-frame clones only and misses some. The sample includes tens of thousands of clones, more than 75% seen only once; the top ten take around 1.5%. The CDR3 covers 14 residues. Germline CDR1 reads LNHDA; CDR2 reads SQIVND (reference sequence). Trimming left V 4 bases short and J 2 bases short, with 11 bases between. Time point given: week 23, last vaccination. Vaccination used 300 ug of mutant IDH1 20-mer peptide per dose, with topical imiquimod. The source is a man between 40 and 49 years old with glioma. This chain joins TRBV19 and TRBJ2-5; no definite D call. The sequencing used PBMCs, collected from a glioma patient whose treatment included an IDH1 peptide vaccine. This chain's CDR3 is CASSSSPEQETQYF. The CDR3 region has the DNA TGTGCCAGTAGTAGTTCACCTGAGCAAGAGACCCAGTACTTC.